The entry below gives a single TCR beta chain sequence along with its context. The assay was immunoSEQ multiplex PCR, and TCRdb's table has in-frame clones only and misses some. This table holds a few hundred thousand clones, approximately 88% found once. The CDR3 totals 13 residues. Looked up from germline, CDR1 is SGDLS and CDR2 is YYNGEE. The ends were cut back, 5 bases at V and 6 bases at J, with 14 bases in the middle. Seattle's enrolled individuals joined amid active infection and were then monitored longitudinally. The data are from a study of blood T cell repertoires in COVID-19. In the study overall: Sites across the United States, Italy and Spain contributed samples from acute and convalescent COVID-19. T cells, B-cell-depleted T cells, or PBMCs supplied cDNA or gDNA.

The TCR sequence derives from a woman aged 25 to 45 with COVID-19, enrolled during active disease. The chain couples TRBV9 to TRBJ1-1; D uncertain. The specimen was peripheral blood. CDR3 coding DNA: TGTGCCAGCAGTTTAGGAGGGTTGGCTGAAGCTTTCTTT. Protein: CASSLGGLAEAFF.